The rows below give T cell receptor beta chains drawn from one sample of a study of T cell repertoires in cytomegalovirus infection. Via MiXCR, TCRdb re-called the reads, giving one row per CDR3 protein. Here the sample spans about 260,000 distinct CDR3 sequences, approximately 9% being singletons. The specimen sequenced was PBMCs. The receptors originated from a human donor in good health (CMV status not recorded). Some clones in this sample may be carry-over from other donors' samples. Both conserved end residues are part of each CDR3. A D gene is named only where the DNA matches it firmly. Rows may omit the clone size; those that give it use once, few, many or a size class.

J gene: TRBJ1-5; V gene: TRBV7-2; clone size: many; D gene: .; CDR3 protein: CASSPDGGNQPQHF; CDR3 DNA: TGTGCCAGCAGCCCGGACGGGGGCAATCAGCCCCAGCATTTT
J gene: TRBJ1-2; V gene: TRBV7-2; clone size: .; D gene: .; CDR3 protein: CASSPPDSQSYGYTF; CDR3 DNA: TGTGCCAGCAGCCCTCCGGACAGTCAAAGCTATGGCTACACCTTC
J gene: TRBJ1-5; V gene: TRBV28; clone size: many; D gene: .; CDR3 protein: CAIGYSNQPQHF; CDR3 DNA: TGTGCCATCGGTTATAGCAATCAGCCCCAGCATTTT
J gene: TRBJ2-3; V gene: TRBV11-2; clone size: .; D gene: .; CDR3 protein: CASSLRRQGRSDTQYF; CDR3 DNA: TGTGCCAGCAGCTTACGGCGGCAGGGGAGGTCAGATACGCAGTATTTT
J gene: TRBJ1-5; V gene: TRBV20-1; clone size: .; D gene: .; CDR3 protein: CSATGQIAGNQPQHF; CDR3 DNA: TGCAGTGCTACCGGACAGATAGCCGGCAATCAGCCCCAGCATTTT
J gene: TRBJ2-7; V gene: TRBV7-2; clone size: many; D gene: .; CDR3 protein: CASSLVPGLGEQYF; CDR3 DNA: TGTGCCAGCAGCTTAGTTCCGGGTTTGGGAGAGCAGTACTTC
J gene: TRBJ2-7; V gene: TRBV7-6; clone size: many; D gene: .; CDR3 protein: CASSLAGGLANEQYF; CDR3 DNA: TGTGCCAGCAGCTTAGCTGGCGGCCTCGCGAACGAGCAGTACTTC
J gene: TRBJ1-1; V gene: TRBV6-2/TRBV6-3; clone size: .; D gene: .; CDR3 protein: CASSSVLEAFF; CDR3 DNA: TGTGCCAGCAGTTCCGTCCTTGAAGCTTTCTTT
J gene: TRBJ1-1; V gene: TRBV12-3/TRBV12-4; clone size: .; D gene: .; CDR3 protein: CASSYKHLNTEAFF; CDR3 DNA: TGTGCCAGCAGTTATAAACACTTGAACACTGAAGCTTTCTTT
J gene: TRBJ2-1; V gene: TRBV18; clone size: few; D gene: TRBD2; CDR3 protein: CASSPPGRLAGNNEQFF; CDR3 DNA: TGTGCCAGCTCACCCCCTGGAAGGCTAGCGGGAAACAATGAGCAGTTCTTC
J gene: TRBJ2-3; V gene: TRBV20-1; clone size: .; D gene: .; CDR3 protein: CSPLGGHLSTDTQYF; CDR3 DNA: TGCAGTCCCCTCGGCGGGCACCTTAGCACAGATACGCAGTATTTT
J gene: TRBJ1-5; V gene: TRBV7-2; clone size: many; D gene: .; CDR3 protein: CASSLDLTGSQPQHF; CDR3 DNA: TGTGCCAGCAGCTTAGATTTAACAGGCAGTCAGCCCCAGCATTTT
J gene: TRBJ2-5; V gene: TRBV19; clone size: many; D gene: TRBD1; CDR3 protein: CASSMTGGGQETQYF; CDR3 DNA: TGTGCCAGTAGTATGACAGGGGGCGGGCAAGAGACCCAGTACTTC
J gene: TRBJ1-1; V gene: TRBV28; clone size: .; D gene: .; CDR3 protein: CASSPGGKNTEAFF; CDR3 DNA: TGTGCCAGCAGCCCCGGGGGCAAGAACACTGAAGCTTTCTTT
J gene: TRBJ2-1; V gene: TRBV7-3; clone size: .; D gene: .; CDR3 protein: CASSLKGGDPSYNEQFF; CDR3 DNA: TGTGCCAGCAGCTTAAAGGGCGGGGACCCATCCTACAATGAGCAGTTCTTC
J gene: TRBJ1-1; V gene: TRBV19; clone size: .; D gene: .; CDR3 protein: CASIQGTGTEAFF; CDR3 DNA: TGTGCCAGTATACAGGGCACAGGGACTGAAGCTTTCTTT
J gene: TRBJ1-2; V gene: TRBV20-1; clone size: .; D gene: .; CDR3 protein: CSARGGDGYTF; CDR3 DNA: TGCAGTGCAAGGGGAGGGGATGGCTACACCTTC
J gene: TRBJ2-3; V gene: TRBV7-9; clone size: many; D gene: .; CDR3 protein: CASGGTRYDTQYF; CDR3 DNA: TGTGCCAGCGGAGGAACTAGATATGATACGCAGTATTTT
J gene: TRBJ2-5; V gene: TRBV6-2/TRBV6-3; clone size: .; D gene: .; CDR3 protein: CASSLQDTFQETQYF; CDR3 DNA: TGTGCCAGCAGCCTCCAGGACACATTCCAAGAGACCCAGTACTTC
J gene: TRBJ2-7; V gene: TRBV7-9; clone size: many; D gene: TRBD2; CDR3 protein: CASSSSAGDYEQYF; CDR3 DNA: TGTGCCAGCAGCTCCTCCGCGGGAGACTACGAGCAGTACTTC
J gene: TRBJ2-1; V gene: TRBV24-1; clone size: .; D gene: TRBD1; CDR3 protein: CATSDRDRGKGEQFF; CDR3 DNA: TGTGCCACCAGTGATCGGGACAGGGGAAAAGGTGAGCAGTTCTTC
J gene: TRBJ1-1; V gene: TRBV7-2; clone size: many; D gene: .; CDR3 protein: CASSSWTSSEAFF; CDR3 DNA: TGTGCCAGCAGCTCCTGGACAAGTAGCGAAGCTTTCTTT
J gene: TRBJ2-3; V gene: TRBV6-5; clone size: many; D gene: .; CDR3 protein: CASSRDSTDTQYF; CDR3 DNA: TGTGCCAGCAGTCGGGACTCCACAGATACGCAGTATTTT
J gene: TRBJ2-7; V gene: TRBV19; clone size: many; D gene: TRBD1; CDR3 protein: CASSHPGQAYYEQYF; CDR3 DNA: TGTGCCAGTAGTCATCCGGGACAGGCATACTACGAGCAGTACTTC
J gene: TRBJ2-1; V gene: TRBV12-3/TRBV12-4; clone size: many; D gene: TRBD2; CDR3 protein: CASSYGLAAEQFF; CDR3 DNA: TGTGCCAGCAGTTACGGACTAGCGGCCGAGCAGTTCTTC
J gene: TRBJ2-5; V gene: TRBV28; clone size: few; D gene: TRBD1; CDR3 protein: CATLPNYRGETQYF; CDR3 DNA: TGTGCCACCCTACCGAATTACAGGGGGGAGACCCAGTACTTC
J gene: TRBJ1-5; V gene: TRBV7-8; clone size: many; D gene: TRBD1; CDR3 protein: CASSGRDRANQPQHF; CDR3 DNA: TGTGCCAGCAGCGGGCGGGACAGGGCTAATCAGCCCCAGCATTTT
J gene: TRBJ2-1; V gene: TRBV13; clone size: few; D gene: .; CDR3 protein: CASSSRGPNEQFF; CDR3 DNA: TGTGCCAGCAGCTCGCGGGGGCCCAATGAGCAGTTCTTC
J gene: TRBJ1-2; V gene: TRBV7-2; clone size: many; D gene: .; CDR3 protein: CASSPQPGQINGYTF; CDR3 DNA: TGTGCCAGCAGCCCCCAACCGGGGCAAATAAATGGCTACACCTTC
J gene: TRBJ2-1; V gene: TRBV19; clone size: .; D gene: TRBD1; CDR3 protein: CASSIARRQGARNEQFF; CDR3 DNA: TGTGCCAGTAGTATAGCCCGTCGACAGGGGGCGCGTAATGAGCAGTTCTTC
J gene: TRBJ1-6; V gene: TRBV14; clone size: few; D gene: .; CDR3 protein: CASSHSQTVNLLHF; CDR3 DNA: TGTGCCAGCAGCCACTCACAGACAGTAAATCTCCTCCACTTT
J gene: TRBJ2-3; V gene: TRBV20-1; clone size: many; D gene: .; CDR3 protein: CSAGGGSTDTQYF; CDR3 DNA: TGCAGTGCTGGGGGAGGAAGCACAGATACGCAGTATTTT
J gene: TRBJ2-1; V gene: TRBV7-8; clone size: many; D gene: .; CDR3 protein: CASSPRLRRYEQFF; CDR3 DNA: TGTGCCAGCAGCCCCCGTTTACGACGCTATGAGCAGTTCTTC
J gene: TRBJ1-1; V gene: TRBV7-2; clone size: many; D gene: TRBD1; CDR3 protein: CASSLDRGHTEAFF; CDR3 DNA: TGTGCCAGCAGCTTAGACAGGGGCCACACTGAAGCTTTCTTT
J gene: TRBJ2-7; V gene: TRBV4-1; clone size: .; D gene: .; CDR3 protein: CASSQGEAYEQYF; CDR3 DNA: TGCGCCAGCAGCCAAGGGGAAGCCTACGAGCAGTACTTC
J gene: TRBJ2-3; V gene: TRBV19; clone size: few; D gene: TRBD2; CDR3 protein: CASSMAGGATQYF; CDR3 DNA: TGTGCCAGTAGTATGGCGGGGGGGGCTACGCAGTATTTT
J gene: TRBJ1-3; V gene: TRBV4-2; clone size: .; D gene: TRBD1; CDR3 protein: CASRSDRVAGNTIYF; CDR3 DNA: TGTGCCAGCAGAAGTGACAGGGTAGCTGGAAACACCATATATTTT
J gene: TRBJ2-7; V gene: TRBV19; clone size: .; D gene: TRBD1; CDR3 protein: CASSTSRGTGSYEQYF; CDR3 DNA: TGTGCCAGTAGTACCTCACGCGGGACAGGGTCCTACGAGCAGTACTTC
J gene: TRBJ1-5; V gene: TRBV28; clone size: many; D gene: TRBD1; CDR3 protein: CASSSSPRQGFGRNQPQHF; CDR3 DNA: TGTGCCAGCAGTTCCTCACCTCGACAGGGGTTTGGGCGCAATCAGCCCCAGCATTTT
J gene: TRBJ2-1; V gene: TRBV29-1; clone size: .; D gene: TRBD1; CDR3 protein: CSVGGRTGGGKNEQFF; CDR3 DNA: TGCAGCGTTGGGGGCCGTACAGGGGGCGGGAAGAATGAGCAGTTCTTC
J gene: TRBJ2-7; V gene: TRBV7-2; clone size: many; D gene: TRBD1; CDR3 protein: CASSSWTGEYEQYF; CDR3 DNA: TGTGCCAGCAGCTCGTGGACAGGGGAGTACGAGCAGTACTTC
J gene: TRBJ2-3; V gene: TRBV7-2; clone size: many; D gene: .; CDR3 protein: CASSLEPRNTDTQYF; CDR3 DNA: TGTGCCAGCAGCTTAGAGCCCAGGAATACAGATACGCAGTATTTT
J gene: TRBJ1-2; V gene: TRBV7-8; clone size: many; D gene: .; CDR3 protein: CASSLEDRAGYGYTF; CDR3 DNA: TGTGCCAGCAGCTTAGAGGATCGGGCAGGGTATGGCTACACCTTC
J gene: TRBJ1-2; V gene: TRBV12-3/TRBV12-4; clone size: few; D gene: TRBD1; CDR3 protein: CASSIGTGARSYTF; CDR3 DNA: TGTGCCAGCAGTATCGGGACAGGGGCGAGAAGCTACACCTTC
J gene: TRBJ2-1; V gene: TRBV7-9; clone size: many; D gene: .; CDR3 protein: CASSPLKASLNEQFF; CDR3 DNA: TGTGCCAGCAGCCCCCTGAAGGCTAGCCTCAATGAGCAGTTCTTC
J gene: TRBJ2-1; V gene: TRBV20-1; clone size: few; D gene: .; CDR3 protein: CSATGELYNEQFF; CDR3 DNA: TGCAGTGCTACCGGGGAGCTTTACAATGAGCAGTTCTTC
J gene: TRBJ1-2; V gene: TRBV11-2; clone size: few; D gene: TRBD1; CDR3 protein: CASRYRDRVGGYTF; CDR3 DNA: TGTGCCAGCAGGTACCGGGACAGGGTTGGCGGCTACACCTTC
J gene: TRBJ2-1; V gene: TRBV7-2; clone size: many; D gene: TRBD1; CDR3 protein: CASSPHDPGTGNEQFF; CDR3 DNA: TGTGCCAGCAGCCCCCACGACCCCGGGACAGGGAATGAGCAGTTCTTC